This T cell receptor beta chain is drawn from a study of blood T cell repertoires in COVID-19. The wider study: Specimens from acute and convalescent COVID-19 originated in the United States, Italy and Spain.

The protocol was immunoSEQ multiplex PCR, while the TCRdb copy is restricted to in-frame clones and leaves out a portion. The sample has over 25,000 clones, around 79% seen once. Germline CDR1 KGHSH, CDR2 LQKENI. The V end was cut by 1 base, the J end by 0 bases, with 15 bases between. The CDR3 covers 18 residues. The sample was peripheral blood. The sequence was obtained from an elderly man with active or convalescent COVID-19. The rearrangement links TRBV18 to TRBJ1-4, with D perhaps TRBD1 (5 bases). CDR3 nucleotide sequence: TGTGCCAGCTCACCACAAGGATCAGGGATATCAACTAATGAAAAACTGTTTTTT. Amino acids: CASSPQGSGISTNEKLFF. Based on the CDR3 plus reference TRBV18 and TRBJ1-4, the full variable domain is NAGVMQNPRHLVRRRGQEARLRCSPMKGHSHVYWYRQLPEEGLKFMVYLQKENIIDESGMPKERFSAEFPKEGPSILRIQQVVRGDSAAYFCASSPQGSGISTNEKLFFGSGTQLSVL.